This TCR beta chain was recorded in a study of cytomegalovirus exposure and HLA in healthy donors. Germline values: CDR1 SGHTA, CDR2 FQGNSA. This CDR3 region has 15 residues. V was pared by 4 bases and J by 5 bases, with 9 bases of the junction left unmatched. In this sample, this clone turned up once. Primers: 60 Vbeta forward and 13 Jbeta reverse. The table came from immunoSEQ multiplex PCR; TCRdb's copy has only in-frame clones and leaves some out. The sample holds about 150,000 clones, around nine tenths seen once. Specimen: PBMCs. The V call is TRBV7-2, the J call TRBJ2-5; 8 bases agree with TRBD2. This TCR derives from a woman between 25 and 40 years old in good health and CMV-seronegative. Written as DNA, the CDR3 is TGTGCCAGCAGCTACCTGCGGGGGGCCGGGGAGACCCAGTACTTC. This codes for CASSYLRGAGETQYF.